This TCR beta chain was sequenced for a study of T cells in localized non-small cell lung cancer. Study-level findings and limits: The appearance of a median approximately 60 of the top 100 tumor clones was seen in adjacent lung. Sequence data derive from only one tumor region, so heterogeneity remains possible. The highest T cell clonality was in uninvolved adjacent lung, above tumor. An association was observed between higher blood T cell density and longer overall survival.

Regarding this clone: Its antigen is unidentified.

Clones were read by immunoSEQ multiplex PCR, and TCRdb kept only the in-frame ones, dropping some. Of around 40,000 clones in the sample, approximately 86% were seen once. This CDR3 comprises 13 residues. Germline CDR1 reads SGHKS; CDR2 reads YYEKEE (reference sequence). V was clipped by 6 bases and J by 0 bases, with 9 bases between them. The sample in question was peripheral blood, obtained before any cancer treatment. The clonotype originates from a woman between 18 and 50 years old with stage III lung adenocarcinoma. V is TRBV5-5 and J is TRBJ1-1; perhaps TRBD1 as D (5 bases). The CDR3 spells CASKGDLNTEAFF. CDR3 DNA: TGTGCCAGCAAAGGGGACCTGAACACTGAAGCTTTCTTT.